This TCR beta chain was sequenced for a study of T cells in Graves' hyperthyroidism and ophthalmopathy. The study, taken as a whole, reports: Separating ophthalmopathy from stable hyperthyroidism was achieved by a 13 V-J model. In the blood, most expanded thyroid clonotypes above 0.001 appeared as well.

It was uncontrolled infection, other autoimmune disease, pregnancy or lactation that excluded patients. Cells are PBMCs isolated from roughly 9.2 ml of fresh blood. Using RNA transcripts as the source, TCR beta CDR3 regions were amplified. When the TCR CDR3 underwent first-round RT-PCR, the HTBI primer set was used. TCRdb redid the calling of the multiplex PCR reads with MiXCR, one entry per CDR3 protein. The sample consists of roughly 700,000 distinct CDR3 sequences, 14% of them appearing once. With respect to this clonotype: The antigen is unknown. The DNA is left out, because the CDR3 cannot be placed on it with certainty; the CDR3 is given as TCRdb lists it.

From its first to its last residue, the CDR3 has 12 amino acids. Per germline, CDR1 MDHEN and CDR2 SYDVKM. This clonotype was obtained from a woman aged 18-29 years with Graves' hyperthyroidism. The material sequenced was blood. This chain connects TRBV28 to TRBJ2-2. The CDR3 protein is CASSFGAGELFF.